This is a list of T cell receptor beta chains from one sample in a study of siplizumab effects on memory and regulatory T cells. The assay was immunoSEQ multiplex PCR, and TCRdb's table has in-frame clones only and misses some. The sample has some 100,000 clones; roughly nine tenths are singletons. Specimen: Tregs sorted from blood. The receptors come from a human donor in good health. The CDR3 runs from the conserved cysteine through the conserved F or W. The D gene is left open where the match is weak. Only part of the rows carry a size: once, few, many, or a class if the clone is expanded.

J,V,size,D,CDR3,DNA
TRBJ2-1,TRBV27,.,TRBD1,CASSTAAGGFYNEQFF,TGTGCCAGCAGTACGGCGGCAGGGGGATTTTACAATGAGCAGTTCTTC
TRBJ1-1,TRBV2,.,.,CASSDPFGDTEAFF,TGTGCCAGCAGTGACCCATTCGGGGACACTGAAGCTTTCTTT
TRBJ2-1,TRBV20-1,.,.,CSALTRIEQFF,TGCAGTGCACTGACTAGGATTGAGCAGTTCTTC
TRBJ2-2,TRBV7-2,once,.,CASSLVANTGELFF,TGTGCCAGCAGTTTAGTTGCAAACACCGGGGAGCTGTTTTTT
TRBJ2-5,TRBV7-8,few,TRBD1,CASSLDRGGTQYF,TGTGCCAGCAGCTTGGACAGGGGCGGGACCCAGTACTTC
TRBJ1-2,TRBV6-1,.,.,CASSGTGTAYGYTF,TGTGCCAGCAGTGGCACCGGGACGGCTTATGGCTACACCTTC
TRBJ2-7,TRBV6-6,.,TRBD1,CASAIGQGGYEQYF,TGTGCCAGCGCGATTGGACAGGGTGGTTACGAGCAGTACTTC
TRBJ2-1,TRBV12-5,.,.,CASGGRGRSSYNEQFF,TGTGCTAGTGGCGGGCGGGGGCGGAGCTCCTACAATGAGCAGTTCTTC
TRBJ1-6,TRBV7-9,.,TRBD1,CASSSGQGLKSPLHF,TGTGCCAGCAGCTCGGGACAGGGTTTGAAATCACCCCTCCACTTT
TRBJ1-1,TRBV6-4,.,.,CASSDWDTEAFF,TGTGCCAGCAGTGACTGGGACACTGAAGCTTTCTTT
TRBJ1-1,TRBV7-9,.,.,CASSLEVSEAFF,TGTGCCAGCAGCTTAGAGGTCAGTGAAGCTTTCTTT
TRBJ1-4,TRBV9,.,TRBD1,CASSRGTGEKLFF,TGTGCCAGCAGCAGAGGGACAGGGGAAAAACTGTTTTTT
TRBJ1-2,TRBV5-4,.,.,CASSLERTTNYGYTF,TGTGCCAGCAGCTTGGAAAGGACCACTAACTATGGCTACACCTTC
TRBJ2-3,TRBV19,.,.,CASSNGPTDTQYF,TGTGCCAGTAGTAACGGTCCCACAGATACGCAGTATTTT
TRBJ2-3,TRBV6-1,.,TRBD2,CASRGLAGRTDTQYF,TGTGCCAGCCGGGGACTAGCGGGCCGCACAGATACGCAGTATTTT
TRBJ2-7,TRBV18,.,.,CASSPGGEQYF,TGTGCCAGCTCACCGGGGGGCGAGCAGTACTTC
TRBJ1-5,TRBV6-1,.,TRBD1,CASNLGQVNQPQHF,TGTGCCAGCAACTTAGGACAGGTTAATCAGCCCCAGCATTTT
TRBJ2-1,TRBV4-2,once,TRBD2,CASSPVAGGPFYEQFF,TGTGCCAGCAGCCCCGTGGCGGGGGGGCCTTTCTATGAGCAGTTCTTC